One sample yielded the 27 T cell receptor beta chains listed below, sequenced in a study of chemoradiotherapy in HPV16-positive cancers. The protocol was immunoSEQ multiplex PCR, while the TCRdb copy is restricted to in-frame clones and leaves out a portion. The repertoire has some 850 clones, 80% of them found once; the top ten carry roughly a tenth. The source material was tumor tissue, sampled from a patient who underwent chemoradiotherapy. Receptors originate from a human donor with HPV-associated anogenital cancer.

J is TRBJ2-2 and V is TRBV6-5; D may be TRBD1 (5 bases). This CDR3 is built from 14 residues. Germline assignment: CDR1 MNHEY and CDR2 SVGAGI. V gave up 6 bases and J gave up 4 bases, with 12 bases separating them. CDR3 bases: TGTGCCAGCAGGCTCGACAGAGTCACCGGGGAGCTGTTTTTT. Residues: CASRLDRVTGELFF.

The CDR3 coding sequence is TGTGCCAGCAGCCAAGATCCGGGGAACACTGAAGCTTTCTTT. Encoded protein: CASSQDPGNTEAFF. The V call is TRBV4-2, the J call TRBJ1-1; no reliable D call. Per germline, CDR1 LGHNA and CDR2 YNFKEQ. The CDR3 runs 14 residues. Trimming removed 0 bases from V and 1 base from J, with 6 bases in between.

The J gene is TRBJ2-3, the V gene TRBV11-1; 15 positions agree with TRBD2. Losses at the gene ends were 6 bases for V and 3 bases for J; bases not matched to a gene: 7. The germline V gene encodes CDR1 SGHAT and CDR2 FQDESV (reference sequence). The CDR3 sequence is 17 residues long. The CDR3 nucleotides are TGTGCCAGCAGGGACCCGGGACTAGCGGGAGGTACAGATACGCAGTATTTT. Translating it yields CASRDPGLAGGTDTQYF.

This clone was seen a handful of times. The rearrangement links TRBV19 to TRBJ1-1; 7 bases are a match to TRBD1. This CDR3 region has 14 residues. V lost 5 bases to trimming and J lost 4 bases; unmatched junction nucleotides: 7. Germline CDR1 is LNHDA and CDR2 is SQIVND (reference sequence). CDR3 region: CASSFDRATTEAFF. CDR3 DNA: TGTGCCAGTAGTTTTGACAGGGCCACCACTGAAGCTTTCTTT.

This clone was observed once. The V and J genes are TRBV19 and TRBJ1-5; possibly TRBD1 for D (5 bases). V lost 5 bases, J lost 2 bases, and 10 bases lay in between. Per the germline V gene, CDR1 is LNHDA and CDR2 is SQIVND (reference sequence). This CDR3 spans 14 amino acids. CDR3 sequence reads: CASSGEGGNQPQHF. In nucleotides, the CDR3 is TGTGCCAGTAGTGGGGAAGGGGGCAATCAGCCCCAGCATTTT.

J is TRBJ1-6 and V is TRBV11-3; 9 bases align to TRBD1. Germline V gene sequence: CDR1 SGHNT, CDR2 YENEEA. Germline trimming cut 5 bases from V and 7 bases from J; bases unmatched to any gene: 3. The CDR3 runs to 14 residues. CDR3 sequence reads: CASSQGQGNSPLHF. DNA for the CDR3: TGTGCCAGCAGCCAGGGACAGGGAAATTCACCCCTCCACTTT.

CDR3: CASTPDRRGTEAFF. The CDR3 DNA follows: TGTGCCAGCACCCCGGATCGGAGGGGCACTGAAGCTTTCTTT. This chain links TRBV27 with TRBJ1-1; D is possibly TRBD1 (5 bases). With 7 bases removed from V and 4 bases from J, the gap between germline ends came to 16 bases. The CDR3 extends over 14 amino acids. The germline V gene encodes CDR1 MNHEY and CDR2 SMNVEV (reference sequence).

The chain recombines TRBV7-3 with TRBJ1-1; 8 bases map to TRBD1. This CDR3 spans 14 amino acids. Germline CDR1 SGHTA, CDR2 FQGTGA. V trimming: 3 bases; J trimming: 1 base; junction bases outside the gene matches: 1. CDR3 bases: TGTGCCAGCAGCTTGGGGACAGGGAACACTGAAGCTTTCTTT. Protein: CASSLGTGNTEAFF. The variable domain in full, completed from reference TRBV7-3 and TRBJ1-1, reads GAGVSQTPSNKVTEKGKYVELRCDPISGHTALYWYRQSLGQGPEFLIYFQGTGAADDSGLPNDRFFAVRPEGSVSTLKIQRTERGDSAVYLCASSLGTGNTEAFFGQGTRLTVV.

The chain uses TRBV7-3 and TRBJ2-7; D could derive from TRBD1 or TRBD2 (5 bases each). The CDR3 sequence is 13 residues long. V lost 4 bases and J 4 bases, leaving 11 bases between the germline ends. Germline CDR1 SGHTA, CDR2 FQGTGA. The CDR3 here is CASSWRGVYEQYF. The CDR3 nucleotides are TGTGCCAGCAGCTGGAGAGGGGTGTACGAGCAGTACTTC.

V usage is TRBV5-1 and J usage is TRBJ2-5, with a possible D match to TRBD2 (6 bases). V gave up 1 base and J gave up 4 bases, with 23 bases separating them. CDR3 length equals 18 residues. Germline V CDR1 and CDR2: SGHRS, YFSETQ. CDR3 amino acids: CASSLLARGTSLVETQYF. The CDR3 DNA follows: TGCGCCAGCAGCTTGTTGGCACGGGGGACCTCCCTGGTAGAGACCCAGTACTTC.

The chain recombines TRBV7-2 with TRBJ1-5; D call uncertain. Trimming removed 5 bases from V and 0 bases from J, with 14 bases in between. The germline V gene encodes CDR1 SGHTA and CDR2 FQGNSA. The CDR3 is made up of 16 amino acids. CDR3: CASSLTDFSSNQPQHF. CDR3 nucleotides: TGTGCCAGCAGCCTTACAGACTTTTCTAGCAATCAGCCCCAGCATTTT.

V and J are TRBV27 and TRBJ2-3; a weak D match, TRBD2 (5 bases). The ends were cut back, 2 bases at V and 0 bases at J, with 9 bases in the middle. This CDR3 region has 15 residues. Per the germline V gene, CDR1 is MNHEY and CDR2 is SMNVEV (reference sequence). The CDR3 region is CASSLRRASTDTQYF. The CDR3, as DNA: TGTGCCAGCAGTTTAAGGCGGGCCAGCACAGATACGCAGTATTTT.

The chain has TRBV5-6 and TRBJ1-5; 8 nucleotides agree with TRBD1. CDR3 length equals 17 residues. In germline, CDR1 is SGHDT, CDR2 YYEEEE. V lost 0 bases, J lost 0 bases, and 5 bases stayed unmatched. In DNA, the CDR3 is TGTGCCAGCAGCTTGGGGCGGGACAGGATTAGCAATCAGCCCCAGCATTTT. This translates into CASSLGRDRISNQPQHF. The full variable domain, in which reference TRBV5-6 and TRBJ1-5 provide the parts outside the CDR3, is DAGVTQSPTHLIKTRGQQVTLRCSPKSGHDTVSWYQQALGQGPQFIFQYYEEEERQRGNFPDRFSGHQFPNYSSELNVNALLLGDSALYLCASSLGRDRISNQPQHFGDGTRLSIL.

V is TRBV6-5 and J is TRBJ1-6; the D gene is possibly TRBD1 (5 bases). Germline V gives CDR1 MNHEY, CDR2 SVGAGI. V was clipped by 1 base and J by 7 bases, with 14 bases between them. This CDR3 contains 16 residues. The CDR3 bases are TGTGCCAGCAGTTACTTCGACAGTCAGGGAAATTCACCCCTCCACTTT. It is translated as CASSYFDSQGNSPLHF.

The chain uses TRBV7-3 and TRBJ2-3; D gene uncertain. Germline assignment: CDR1 SGHTA and CDR2 FQGTGA. The CDR3 has 14 residues. V gave up 2 bases and J gave up 2 bases, with 8 bases separating them. In DNA, the CDR3 is TGTGCCAGCAGCTTAGTGGCGGCCACAGATACGCAGTATTTT. Protein product: CASSLVAATDTQYF.

This chain uses TRBV5-1 with TRBJ2-2; perhaps TRBD1 as D (5 bases). The V end was cut by 0 bases, the J end by 6 bases, with 15 bases between. The CDR3 spans 16 residues. CDR1 and CDR2 from the germline V gene are SGHRS and YFSETQ. CDR3 bases: TGCGCCAGCAGCTTGGGTGATCAGGGAATCCCCGGGGAGCTGTTTTTT. Translated, it gives CASSLGDQGIPGELFF.

The chain joins TRBV5-1 to TRBJ1-1; D gene uncertain. Germline V lookup: CDR1 SGHRS, CDR2 YFSETQ. Trimming removed 2 bases at V and 4 bases at J, with 12 bases between. CDR3 length equals 14 residues. This CDR3 is CASSFREGVTEAFF. The CDR3, as DNA: TGCGCCAGCAGCTTTAGAGAGGGTGTCACTGAAGCTTTCTTT.

The chain couples TRBV19 to TRBJ1-2, with no clear D. The CDR3 contains 13 residues. Trimming removed 3 bases from V and 1 base from J, with 6 bases in between. CDR1 is LNHDA and CDR2 is SQIVND in the germline V gene (reference sequence). This CDR3 is CASSISDNYGYTF. CDR3 coding DNA: TGTGCCAGTAGTATCTCAGATAACTATGGCTACACCTTC.

This sequence joins TRBV19 and TRBJ1-1; D is possibly TRBD1 (5 bases). The germline gives CDR1 LNHDA, CDR2 SQIVND (reference sequence). Trimming took 4 bases from V and 1 from J, leaving 16 bases between them. The CDR3 has 16 amino acids. In nucleotides, the CDR3 is TGTGCCAGTAGTACGCCGGACCCCGGGGCGAACACTGAAGCTTTCTTT. Its translation: CASSTPDPGANTEAFF.

The genes are TRBV5-6 and TRBJ2-7; no firm D call. This CDR3 comprises 14 residues. V was trimmed by 2 bases and J by 5 bases, leaving 14 bases between them. Per the germline V gene, CDR1 is SGHDT and CDR2 is YYEEEE. CDR3 amino acids: CASSFLGWRNEQYF. CDR3 nucleotide sequence: TGTGCCAGCAGCTTTCTTGGTTGGCGCAACGAGCAGTACTTC.

The rearrangement joins TRBV29-1 to TRBJ1-4; tentative D call: TRBD1 (5 bases). V lost 7 bases and J 3 bases, leaving 9 bases between the germline ends. The CDR3 extends over 12 amino acids. Germline CDR1 reads SQVTM; CDR2 reads ANQGSEA. CDR3 sequence: CSGLGANEKLFF. For the CDR3, the DNA is TGCAGCGGCCTGGGGGCTAATGAAAAACTGTTTTTT.

The chain joins TRBV23-1 to TRBJ2-4; TRBD1 agrees at 9 bases. TRBV23-1 is recorded as an ORF, its role being uncertain. This CDR3 contains 16 residues. Germline trimming cut 3 bases from V and 0 bases from J; bases unmatched to any gene: 3. CDR3 in DNA: TGCGCCAGCAGTCACCGGGACAGGGCAGCCAAAAACATTCAGTACTTC. This gives the protein CASSHRDRAAKNIQYF.

Concerning this clone itself: Germline is not matched at one junction end, which may reflect a read error. The chain employs TRBV28 and TRBJ2-7, with D possibly being TRBD2 (6 bases). Per the germline V gene, CDR1 is MDHEN and CDR2 is SYDVKM. The CDR3 has 15 residues. CDR3 bases: TGTGCCGGCAGTTTAGACTCCTCCCGGGGGTACGAGCAGTACTTC. Protein: CAGSLDSSRGYEQYF.

V is TRBV12-5 and J is TRBJ1-5; D is possibly TRBD1 (6 bases). There are 16 residues in the CDR3. The V end was cut by 4 bases, the J end by 2 bases, with 15 bases between. Germline V gene sequence: CDR1 LGHNT, CDR2 FRNRAP. Here the CDR3 DNA reads TGTGCTAGTGGTTCCCTAGGGGGGACGGGCAATCAGCCCCAGCATTTT. It translates to CASGSLGGTGNQPQHF.

The chain joins TRBV7-3 to TRBJ2-1, with 9 bases aligning to TRBD2. The CDR3 is made up of 17 amino acids. Germline V CDR1 and CDR2: SGHTA, FQGTGA. The V and J ends lost 0 bases and 5 bases, in that order; junction bases with no gene match: 8. The CDR3 region is CASSLTGRPSGNNEQFF. For the CDR3, the DNA is TGTGCCAGCAGCTTAACGGGTCGGCCTAGCGGGAACAATGAGCAGTTCTTC.

The chain uses TRBV2 and TRBJ1-5, with 7 nucleotides matching TRBD1. The CDR3 has 15 amino acids. Germline trimming cut 4 bases from V and 7 bases from J; bases unmatched to any gene: 10. Germline V gives CDR1 SNHLY, CDR2 FYNNEI. CDR3 nucleotide sequence: TGTGCCAGCAGTGGTGAAGGGGGCGGACAGCAGCCCCAGCATTTT. Protein product: CASSGEGGGQQPQHF.

V is TRBV4-1 and J is TRBJ2-7, with 7 bases identical to TRBD2. CDR3 length: 15 amino acids. Unmatched junction bases numbered 11, after V lost 5 bases and J lost 4 bases. The germline gives CDR1 MGHRA, CDR2 YSYEKL. The CDR3 coding sequence is TGCGCCAGCAGCGATGAAAAGCGGGGACGATACGAGCAGTACTTC. Protein sequence: CASSDEKRGRYEQYF.